This TCR beta chain derives from a study of blood T cell repertoires in COVID-19. Study-level background: Sources were T cells, B-cell-depleted T cells, or PBMCs; the material itself was cDNA or gDNA.

Generated by immunoSEQ multiplex PCR, the TCRdb table keeps only in-frame clones and is missing some. The data show 60,000 to 65,000 clones, roughly 90% seen once. The CDR3 runs to 12 residues. V lost 3 bases to trimming and J lost 6 bases; unmatched junction nucleotides: 2. This clonotype was obtained from a man aged 45-65 years with active COVID-19. Sequences were obtained from peripheral blood. The V and J genes are TRBV12-3 or TRBV12-4 and TRBJ2-7, with 7 bases fitting TRBD2. The CDR3 loop reads CASSLERGEQYF. Written as DNA, the CDR3 is TGTGCCAGCAGTTTGGAGCGGGGCGAGCAGTACTTC.